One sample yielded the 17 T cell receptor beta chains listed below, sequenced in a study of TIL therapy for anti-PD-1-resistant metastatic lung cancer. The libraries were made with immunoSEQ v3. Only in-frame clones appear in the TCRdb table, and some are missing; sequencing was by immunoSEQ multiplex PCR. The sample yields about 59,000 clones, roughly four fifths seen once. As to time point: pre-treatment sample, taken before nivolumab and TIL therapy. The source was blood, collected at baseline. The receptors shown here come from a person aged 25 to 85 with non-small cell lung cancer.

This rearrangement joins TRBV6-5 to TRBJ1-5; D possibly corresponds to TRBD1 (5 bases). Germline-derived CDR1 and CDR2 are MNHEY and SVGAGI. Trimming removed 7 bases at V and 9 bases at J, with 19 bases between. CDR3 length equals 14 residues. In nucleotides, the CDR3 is TGTGCCAGCACCGTCGGGGCAGGGCTAGGGCCCCAGCATTTT. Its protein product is CASTVGAGLGPQHF.

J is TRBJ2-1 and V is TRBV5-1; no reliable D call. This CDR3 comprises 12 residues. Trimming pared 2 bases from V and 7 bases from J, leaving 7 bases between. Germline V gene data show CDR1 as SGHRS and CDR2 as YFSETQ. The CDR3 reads CASSLWGNEQFF. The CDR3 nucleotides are TGCGCCAGCAGCTTATGGGGAAATGAGCAGTTCTTC.

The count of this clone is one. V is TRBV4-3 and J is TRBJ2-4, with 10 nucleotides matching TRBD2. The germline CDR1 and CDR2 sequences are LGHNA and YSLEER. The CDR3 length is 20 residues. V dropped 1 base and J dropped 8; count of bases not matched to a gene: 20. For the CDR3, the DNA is TGCGCCAGCAGCCAAGTCAGCCGAGGTAGGGCTAGCGGGAGAAGCCACATTCAGTACTTC. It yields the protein CASSQVSRGRASGRSHIQYF.

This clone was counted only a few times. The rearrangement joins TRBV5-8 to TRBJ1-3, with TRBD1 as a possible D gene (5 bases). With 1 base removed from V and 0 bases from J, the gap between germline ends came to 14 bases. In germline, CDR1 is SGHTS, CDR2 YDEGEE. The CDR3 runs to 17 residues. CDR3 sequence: CASSLRREGNSGNTIYF. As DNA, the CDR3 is TGTGCCAGCAGCTTGCGCCGTGAGGGGAACTCTGGAAACACCATATATTTT.

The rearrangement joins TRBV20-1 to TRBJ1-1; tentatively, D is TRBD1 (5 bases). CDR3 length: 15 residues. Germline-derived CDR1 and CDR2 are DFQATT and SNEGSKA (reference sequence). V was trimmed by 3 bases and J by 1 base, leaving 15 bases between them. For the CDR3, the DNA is TGCAGTGCTAGTCCTCCGGGACGGCGGAACACTGAAGCTTTCTTT. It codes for CSASPPGRRNTEAFF.

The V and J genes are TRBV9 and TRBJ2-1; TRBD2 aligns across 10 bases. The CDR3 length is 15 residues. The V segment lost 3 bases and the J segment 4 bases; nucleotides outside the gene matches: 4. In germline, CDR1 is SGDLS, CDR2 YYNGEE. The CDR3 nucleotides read TGTGCCAGCAGCGGGCGGACTAGCGGTTACAATGAGCAGTTCTTC. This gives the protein CASSGRTSGYNEQFF.

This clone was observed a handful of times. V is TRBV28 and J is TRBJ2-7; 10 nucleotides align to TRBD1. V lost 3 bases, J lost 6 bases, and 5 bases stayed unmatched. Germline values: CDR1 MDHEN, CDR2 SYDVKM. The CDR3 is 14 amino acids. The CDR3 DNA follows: TGTGCCAGCAGTTTGGGACAGGGGCTCCCCGAGCAGTACTTC. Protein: CASSLGQGLPEQYF.

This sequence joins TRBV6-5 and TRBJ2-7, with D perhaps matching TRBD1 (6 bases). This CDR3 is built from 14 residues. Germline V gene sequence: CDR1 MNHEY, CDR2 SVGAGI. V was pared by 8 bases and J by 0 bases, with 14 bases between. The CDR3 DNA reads TGTGCCAGCGCTAGGGACACTACCTCCTACGAGCAGTACTTC. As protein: CASARDTTSYEQYF.

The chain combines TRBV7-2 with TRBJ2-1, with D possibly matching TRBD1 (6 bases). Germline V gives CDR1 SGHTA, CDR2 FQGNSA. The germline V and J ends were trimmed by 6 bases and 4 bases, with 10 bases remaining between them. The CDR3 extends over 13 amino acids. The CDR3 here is CASSPRGYNEQFF. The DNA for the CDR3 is TGTGCCAGCAGTCCGAGGGGGTACAATGAGCAGTTCTTC. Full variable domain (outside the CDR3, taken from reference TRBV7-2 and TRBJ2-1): GAGVSQSPSNKVTEKGKDVELRCDPISGHTALYWYRQSLGQGLEFLIYFQGNSAPDKSGLPSDRFSAERTGGSVSTLTIQRTQQEDSAVYLCASSPRGYNEQFFGPGTRLTVL.

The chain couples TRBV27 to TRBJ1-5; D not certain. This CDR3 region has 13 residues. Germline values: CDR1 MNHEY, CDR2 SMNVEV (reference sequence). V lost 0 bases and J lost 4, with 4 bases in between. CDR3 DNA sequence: TGTGCCAGCAGTTTATCGGGTAATCAGCCCCAGCATTTT. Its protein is CASSLSGNQPQHF.

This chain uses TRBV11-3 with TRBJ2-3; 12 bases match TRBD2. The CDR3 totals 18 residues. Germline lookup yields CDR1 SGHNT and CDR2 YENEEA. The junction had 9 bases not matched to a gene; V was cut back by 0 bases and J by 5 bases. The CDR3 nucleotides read TGTGCCAGCAGCTTAGAGGTCGCTAGCGGGGGGGCCATAGATACGCAGTATTTT. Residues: CASSLEVASGGAIDTQYF. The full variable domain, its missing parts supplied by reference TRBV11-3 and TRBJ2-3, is EAGVVQSPRYKIIEKKQPVAFWCNPISGHNTLYWYLQNLGQGPELLIRYENEEAVDDSQLPKDRFSAERLKGVDSTLKIQPAELGDSAVYLCASSLEVASGGAIDTQYFGPGTRLTVL.

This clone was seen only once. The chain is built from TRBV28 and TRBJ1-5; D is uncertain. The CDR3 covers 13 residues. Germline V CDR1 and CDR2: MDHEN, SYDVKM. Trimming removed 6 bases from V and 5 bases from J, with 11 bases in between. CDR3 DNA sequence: TGTGCCAGCAGAGGGCCGGCGTATCAGCCCCAGCATTTT. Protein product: CASRGPAYQPQHF.

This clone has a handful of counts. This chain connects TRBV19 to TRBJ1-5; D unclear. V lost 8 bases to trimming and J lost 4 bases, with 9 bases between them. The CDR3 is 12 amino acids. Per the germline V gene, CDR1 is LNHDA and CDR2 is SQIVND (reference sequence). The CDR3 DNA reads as TGTGCCAGTGCCTTCGGGAATCAGCCCCAGCATTTT. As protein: CASAFGNQPQHF. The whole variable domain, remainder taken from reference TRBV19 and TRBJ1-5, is DGGITQSPKYLFRKEGQNVTLSCEQNLNHDAMYWYRQDPGQGLRLIYYSQIVNDFQKGDIAEGYSVSREKKESFPLTVTSAQKNPTAFYLCASAFGNQPQHFGDGTRLSIL.

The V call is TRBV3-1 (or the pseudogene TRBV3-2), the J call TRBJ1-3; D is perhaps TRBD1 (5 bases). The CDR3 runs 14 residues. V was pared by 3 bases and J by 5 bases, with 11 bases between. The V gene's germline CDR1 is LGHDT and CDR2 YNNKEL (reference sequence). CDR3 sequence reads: CASSHGRVRNTIYF. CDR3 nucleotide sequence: TGTGCCAGCAGCCACGGCAGGGTTCGAAACACCATATATTTT.

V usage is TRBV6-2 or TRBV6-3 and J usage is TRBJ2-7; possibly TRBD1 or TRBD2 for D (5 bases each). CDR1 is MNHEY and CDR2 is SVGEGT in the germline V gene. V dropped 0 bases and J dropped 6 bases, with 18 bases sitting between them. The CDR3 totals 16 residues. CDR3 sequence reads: CASSYSGTAQRVEQYF. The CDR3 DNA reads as TGTGCCAGCAGTTACTCAGGGACGGCTCAAAGGGTCGAGCAGTACTTC.

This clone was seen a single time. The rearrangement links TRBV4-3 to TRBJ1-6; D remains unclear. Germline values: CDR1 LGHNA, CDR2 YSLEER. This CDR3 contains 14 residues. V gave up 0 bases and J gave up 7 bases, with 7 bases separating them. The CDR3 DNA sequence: TGCGCCAGCAGCCAAGATAAGCGGAATTCACCCCTCCACTTT. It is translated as CASSQDKRNSPLHF.

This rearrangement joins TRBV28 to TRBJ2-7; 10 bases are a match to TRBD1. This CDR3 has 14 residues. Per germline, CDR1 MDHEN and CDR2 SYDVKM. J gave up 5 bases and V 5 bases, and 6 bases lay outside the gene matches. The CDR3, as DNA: TGTGCCAGCAGTCAGGACAGGGGGAAGAACGAGCAGTACTTC. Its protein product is CASSQDRGKNEQYF. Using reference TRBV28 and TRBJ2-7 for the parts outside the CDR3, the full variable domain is DVKVTQSSRYLVKRTGEKVFLECVQDMDHENMFWYRQDPGLGLRLIYFSYDVKMKEKGDIPEGYSVSREKKERFSLILESASTNQTSMYLCASSQDRGKNEQYFGPGTRLTVT.